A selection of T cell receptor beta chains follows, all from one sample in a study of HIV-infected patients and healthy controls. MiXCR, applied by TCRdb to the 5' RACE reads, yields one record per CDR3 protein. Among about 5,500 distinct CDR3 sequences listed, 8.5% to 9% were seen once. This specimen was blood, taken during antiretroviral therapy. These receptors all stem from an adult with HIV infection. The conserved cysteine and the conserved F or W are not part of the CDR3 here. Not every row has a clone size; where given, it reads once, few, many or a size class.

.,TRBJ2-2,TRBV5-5,ASSLRDYTGELF
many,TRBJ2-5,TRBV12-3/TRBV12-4,ASSPPVREGGTQY
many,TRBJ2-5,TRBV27,ASSSGLEETQY
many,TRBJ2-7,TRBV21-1,ASRPRDPIRLYEQY
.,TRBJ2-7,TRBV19,ASSISWFASSYEQY
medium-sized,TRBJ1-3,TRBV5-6,ASSYIDGASGNTIY
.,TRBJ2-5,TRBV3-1,ASQSPETQY
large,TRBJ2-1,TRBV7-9,ASSPARLAGAFDEQF
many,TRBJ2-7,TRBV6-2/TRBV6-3,ASSYRQVQAYEQY
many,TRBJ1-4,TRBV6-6,ASLGHWSEKLF
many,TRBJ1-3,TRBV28,ASSPRGSSGNTIY
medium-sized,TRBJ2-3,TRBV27,ASSLSIFGSQY
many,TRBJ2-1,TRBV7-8,ASSLGTGIPYNEQF
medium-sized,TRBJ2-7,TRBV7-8,ASSPLRYEQY
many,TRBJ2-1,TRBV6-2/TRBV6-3,ASSYSDDSSEQF
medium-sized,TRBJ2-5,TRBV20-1,SAIQETQY
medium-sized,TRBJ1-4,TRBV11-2,ASSLDRPQGGGKLF
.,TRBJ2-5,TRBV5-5,ASSGRSGGARKETQY
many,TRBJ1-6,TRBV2,ASSRTGPLSTYNSPLH
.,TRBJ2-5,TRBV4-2,ASSQVQEYQETQY
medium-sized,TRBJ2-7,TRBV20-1,SARSEAAGANEQY
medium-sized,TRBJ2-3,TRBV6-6,ASSTPLAGESDTQY
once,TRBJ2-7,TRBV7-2,ASSLGGAISYEQY
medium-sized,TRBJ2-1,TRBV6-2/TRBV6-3,ASSETSGRLNEQF
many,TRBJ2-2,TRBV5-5,ASSSYGTSGGLAGELF
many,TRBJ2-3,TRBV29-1,SVPLAATDTQY
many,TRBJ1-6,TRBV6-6,ASTLGGGNNSPLH
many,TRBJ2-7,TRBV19,ASSPPTQYEQY
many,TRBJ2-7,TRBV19,ASSPSEFAASYEQY
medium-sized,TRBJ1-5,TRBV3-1,ASSAQGNSNQPQH
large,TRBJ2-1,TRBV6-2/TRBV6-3,ASSPGREKV
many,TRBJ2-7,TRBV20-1,SASEDGGYEQY
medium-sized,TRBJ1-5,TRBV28,ASDPGEGNQPQH
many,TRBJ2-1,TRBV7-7,ASSLAVATAGGHEQF
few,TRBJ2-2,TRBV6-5,ASSFSDTGELF
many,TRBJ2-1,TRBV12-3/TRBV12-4,ASSLMLGDEQF
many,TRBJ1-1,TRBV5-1,ASGKDVLNTEAF
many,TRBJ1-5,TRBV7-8,ASSSDREPNQPQH
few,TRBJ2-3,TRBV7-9,ASSLAGGDTQY
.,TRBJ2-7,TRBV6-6,ASSPPGDLTYEQY
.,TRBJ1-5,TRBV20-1,SARSQGSSNGQPQH
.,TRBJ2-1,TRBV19,ASSSSLAGGSYNEQF
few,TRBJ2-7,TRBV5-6,ASSPGQGVNSYEQY
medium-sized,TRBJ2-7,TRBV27,ASSSLAYPYEQY
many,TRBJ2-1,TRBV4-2,ASSQGTSNEQF
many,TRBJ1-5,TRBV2,ASSEDRGARNQPQH
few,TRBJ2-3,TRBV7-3,ASSFSGGPGDTQY
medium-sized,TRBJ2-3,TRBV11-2,ASSRRGQGTDTQY
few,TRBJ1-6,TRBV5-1,ASSLEGNSPLH
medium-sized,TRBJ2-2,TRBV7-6,ASSERGAYTGELF
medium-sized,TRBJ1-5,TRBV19,ASSGGSYSNQPQH
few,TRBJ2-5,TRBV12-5,ASGPHGGADQETQY
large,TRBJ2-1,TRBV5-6,ASSPYKGEQF
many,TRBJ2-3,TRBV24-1,ATSDSPSTDTQY
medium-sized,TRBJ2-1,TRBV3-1,ASSNVQGFEQF
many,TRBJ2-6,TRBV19,ASSFSSGQGSGANVLT
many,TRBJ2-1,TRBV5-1,ASSLMGGYNEQF
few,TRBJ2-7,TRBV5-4,ASSRGTSGSEQY
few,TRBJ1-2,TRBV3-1,ASSQDWRGLPNYGYT
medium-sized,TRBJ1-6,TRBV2,ASRTQSSYNSPLH